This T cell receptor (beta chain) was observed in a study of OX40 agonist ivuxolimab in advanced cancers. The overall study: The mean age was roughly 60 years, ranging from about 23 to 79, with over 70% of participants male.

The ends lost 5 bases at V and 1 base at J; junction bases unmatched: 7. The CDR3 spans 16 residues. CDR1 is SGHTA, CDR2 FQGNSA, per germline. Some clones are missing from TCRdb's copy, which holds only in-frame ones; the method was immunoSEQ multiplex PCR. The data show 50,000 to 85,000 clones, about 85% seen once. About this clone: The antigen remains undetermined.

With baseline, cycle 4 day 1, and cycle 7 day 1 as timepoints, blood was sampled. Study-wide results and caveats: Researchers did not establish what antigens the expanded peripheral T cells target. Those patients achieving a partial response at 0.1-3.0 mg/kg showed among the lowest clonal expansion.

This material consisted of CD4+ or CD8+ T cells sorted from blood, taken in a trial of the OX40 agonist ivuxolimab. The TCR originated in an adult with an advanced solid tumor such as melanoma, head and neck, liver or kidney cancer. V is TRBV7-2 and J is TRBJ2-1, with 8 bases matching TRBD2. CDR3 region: CASSLSGRGSYNEQFF. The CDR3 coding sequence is TGTGCCAGCAGCCTCAGCGGGAGAGGGTCCTACAATGAGCAGTTCTTC. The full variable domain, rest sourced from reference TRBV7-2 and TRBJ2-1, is GAGVSQSPSNKVTEKGKDVELRCDPISGHTALYWYRQSLGQGLEFLIYFQGNSAPDKSGLPSDRFSAERTGGSVSTLTIQRTQQEDSAVYLCASSLSGRGSYNEQFFGPGTRLTVL.